This TCR beta chain emerged from a study of cytomegalovirus exposure and HLA in healthy donors. Points on this clone: Antigen: not known.

PCR was performed using 60 Vbeta and 13 Jbeta primers. Assay: immunoSEQ multiplex PCR; the TCRdb copy retains only in-frame clones and omits some. The sample includes 200,000 to 250,000 clones, roughly 82% of them seen just once. The CDR3 consists of 16 residues. The germline V gene has CDR1 MNHNY and CDR2 SVGAGI (reference sequence). Trimming shortened V by 0 bases and J by 1 base, and 9 bases separated the two germline ends. Findings and limits, study-wide: A further, later analysis showed that HLA-associated TCR beta chains (compared with equally common others) were more clonally expanded.

V and J are TRBV6-6 and TRBJ2-2; D not certain. What was sequenced was PBMCs. The sequence was collected from a woman in her forties in good health and CMV-seropositive. CDR3 sequence reads: CASSYSLFQNTGELFF. The DNA for the CDR3 is TGTGCCAGCAGTTACTCCCTATTTCAGAACACCGGGGAGCTGTTTTTT.